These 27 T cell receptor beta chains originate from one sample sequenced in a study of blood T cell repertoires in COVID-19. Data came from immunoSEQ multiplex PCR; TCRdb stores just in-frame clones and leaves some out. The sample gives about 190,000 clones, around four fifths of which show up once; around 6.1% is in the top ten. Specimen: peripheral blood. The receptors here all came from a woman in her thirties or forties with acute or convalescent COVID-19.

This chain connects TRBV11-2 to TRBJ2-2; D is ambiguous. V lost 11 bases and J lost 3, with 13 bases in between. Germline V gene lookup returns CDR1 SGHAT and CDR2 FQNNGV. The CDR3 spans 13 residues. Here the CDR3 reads CAGGQWDTGELFF. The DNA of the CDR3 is TGTGCCGGCGGCCAGTGGGACACCGGGGAGCTGTTTTTT.

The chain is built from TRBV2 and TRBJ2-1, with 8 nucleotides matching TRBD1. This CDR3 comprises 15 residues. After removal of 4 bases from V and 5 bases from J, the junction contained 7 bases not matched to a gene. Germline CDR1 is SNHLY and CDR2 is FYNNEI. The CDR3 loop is CASSGWDRPHNEQFF. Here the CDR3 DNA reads TGTGCCAGCAGTGGTTGGGACAGGCCCCACAATGAGCAGTTCTTC. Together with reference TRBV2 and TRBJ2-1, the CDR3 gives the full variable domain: EPEVTQTPSHQVTQMGQEVILRCVPISNHLYFYWYRQILGQKVEFLVSFYNNEISEKSEIFDDQFSVERPDGSNFTLKIRSTKLEDSAMYFCASSGWDRPHNEQFFGPGTRLTVL.

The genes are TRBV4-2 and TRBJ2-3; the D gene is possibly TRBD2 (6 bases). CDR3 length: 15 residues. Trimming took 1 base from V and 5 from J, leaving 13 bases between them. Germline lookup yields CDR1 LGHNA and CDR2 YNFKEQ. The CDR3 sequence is CASSQVGGQQDTQYF. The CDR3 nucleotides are TGTGCCAGCAGCCAAGTGGGAGGACAACAAGATACGCAGTATTTT.

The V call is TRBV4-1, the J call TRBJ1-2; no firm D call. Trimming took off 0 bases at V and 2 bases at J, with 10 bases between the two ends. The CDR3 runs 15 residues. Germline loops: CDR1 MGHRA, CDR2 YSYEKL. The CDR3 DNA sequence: TGCGCCAGCAGCCAAGATGCGGCAGCCAACTATGGCTACACCTTC. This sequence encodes CASSQDAAANYGYTF.

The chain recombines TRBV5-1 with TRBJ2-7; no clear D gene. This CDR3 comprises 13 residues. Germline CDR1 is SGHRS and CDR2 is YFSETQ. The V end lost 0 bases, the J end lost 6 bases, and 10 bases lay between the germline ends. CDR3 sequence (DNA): TGCGCCAGCAGCTTGGGCGGTGCCGTCGAGCAGTACTTC. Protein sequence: CASSLGGAVEQYF.

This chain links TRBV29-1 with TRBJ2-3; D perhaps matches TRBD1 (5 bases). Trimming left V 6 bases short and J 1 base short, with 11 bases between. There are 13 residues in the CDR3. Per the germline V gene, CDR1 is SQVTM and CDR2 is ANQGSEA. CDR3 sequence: CSVRARGTDTQYF. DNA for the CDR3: TGCAGCGTCAGGGCTAGGGGCACAGATACGCAGTATTTT.

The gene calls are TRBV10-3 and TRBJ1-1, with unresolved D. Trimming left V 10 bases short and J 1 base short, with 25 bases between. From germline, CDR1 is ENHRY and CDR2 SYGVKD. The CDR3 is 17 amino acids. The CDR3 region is CATKIHEGSMANTEAFF. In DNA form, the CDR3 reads TGTGCCACCAAGATCCACGAGGGTAGTATGGCGAACACTGAAGCTTTCTTT.

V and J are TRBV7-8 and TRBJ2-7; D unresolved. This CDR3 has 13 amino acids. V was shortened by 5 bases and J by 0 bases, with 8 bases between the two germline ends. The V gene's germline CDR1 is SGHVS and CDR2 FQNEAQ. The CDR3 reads CASSEVLSYEQYF. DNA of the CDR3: TGTGCCAGCAGCGAGGTCCTCTCCTACGAGCAGTACTTC. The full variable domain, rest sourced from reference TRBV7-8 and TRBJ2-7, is GAGVSQSPRYKVAKRGQDVALRCDPISGHVSLFWYQQALGQGPEFLTYFQNEAQLDKSGLPSDRFFAERPEGSVSTLKIQRTQQEDSAVYLCASSEVLSYEQYFGPGTRLTVT.

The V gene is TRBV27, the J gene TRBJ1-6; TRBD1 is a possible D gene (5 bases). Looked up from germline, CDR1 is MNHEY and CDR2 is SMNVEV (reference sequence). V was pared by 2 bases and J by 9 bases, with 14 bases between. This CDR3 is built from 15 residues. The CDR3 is CASSLHGGQGSPLHF. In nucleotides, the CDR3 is TGTGCCAGCAGTTTACATGGCGGACAAGGTTCACCCCTCCACTTT.

The CDR3 DNA reads TGTGCCAGCAGCTTCCCGACAGTAGGAGAGCAGTACTTC. It translates to CASSFPTVGEQYF. The rearrangement joins TRBV5-6 to TRBJ2-7; D perhaps matches TRBD1 (5 bases). V lost 2 bases to trimming and J lost 7 bases, with 13 bases between them. Germline V gene data show CDR1 as SGHDT and CDR2 as YYEEEE. The CDR3 runs to 13 residues. The full variable domain, completed using reference TRBV5-6 and TRBJ2-7, is DAGVTQSPTHLIKTRGQQVTLRCSPKSGHDTVSWYQQALGQGPQFIFQYYEEEERQRGNFPDRFSGHQFPNYSSELNVNALLLGDSALYLCASSFPTVGEQYFGPGTRLTVT.

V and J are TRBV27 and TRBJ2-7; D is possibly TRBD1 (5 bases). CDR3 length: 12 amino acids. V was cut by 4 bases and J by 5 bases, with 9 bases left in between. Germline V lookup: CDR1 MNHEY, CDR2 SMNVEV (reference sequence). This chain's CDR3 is CASSSRQNEQYF. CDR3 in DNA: TGTGCCAGCAGTTCCAGACAGAACGAGCAGTACTTC.

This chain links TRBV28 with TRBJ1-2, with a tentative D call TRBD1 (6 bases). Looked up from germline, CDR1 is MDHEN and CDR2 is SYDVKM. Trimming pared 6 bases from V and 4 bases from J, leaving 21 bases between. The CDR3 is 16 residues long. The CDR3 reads CASSIGTYSLGYGYTF. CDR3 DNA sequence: TGTGCCAGCAGCATAGGGACATATAGCCTCGGCTATGGCTACACCTTC.

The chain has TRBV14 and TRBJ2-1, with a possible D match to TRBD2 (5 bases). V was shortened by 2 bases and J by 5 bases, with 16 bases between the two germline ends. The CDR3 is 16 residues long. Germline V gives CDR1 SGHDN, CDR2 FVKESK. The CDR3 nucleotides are TGTGCCAGCAGCCAACCGGCGGGCGGGCCAAACAATGAGCAGTTCTTC. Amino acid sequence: CASSQPAGGPNNEQFF.

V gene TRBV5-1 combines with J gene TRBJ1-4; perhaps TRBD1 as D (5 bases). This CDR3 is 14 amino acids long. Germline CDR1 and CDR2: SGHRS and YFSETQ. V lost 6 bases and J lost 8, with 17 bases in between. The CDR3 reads CASNPGQEEEKLFF. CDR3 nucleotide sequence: TGCGCCAGCAACCCTGGACAAGAGGAGGAAAAACTGTTTTTT.

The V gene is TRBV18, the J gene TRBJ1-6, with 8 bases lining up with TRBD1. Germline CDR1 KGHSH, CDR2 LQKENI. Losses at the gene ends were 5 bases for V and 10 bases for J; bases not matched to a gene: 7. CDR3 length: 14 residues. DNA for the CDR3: TGTGCCAGCTCAGCGGGACAGGTGGTCTCACCCCTCCACTTT. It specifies CASSAGQVVSPLHF.

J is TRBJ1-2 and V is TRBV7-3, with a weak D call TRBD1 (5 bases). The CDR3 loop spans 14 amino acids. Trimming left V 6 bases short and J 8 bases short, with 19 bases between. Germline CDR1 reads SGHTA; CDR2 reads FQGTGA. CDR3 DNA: TGTGCCAGCAGTCCCGGGACTCCCAGTGGGGGCTACACCTTC. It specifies CASSPGTPSGGYTF.

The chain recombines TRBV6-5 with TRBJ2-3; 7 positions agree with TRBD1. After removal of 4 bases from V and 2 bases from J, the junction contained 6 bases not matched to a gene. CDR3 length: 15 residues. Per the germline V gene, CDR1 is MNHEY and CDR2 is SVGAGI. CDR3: CASSSRGGHTDTQYF. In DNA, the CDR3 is TGTGCCAGCAGTTCCAGAGGGGGCCACACAGATACGCAGTATTTT.

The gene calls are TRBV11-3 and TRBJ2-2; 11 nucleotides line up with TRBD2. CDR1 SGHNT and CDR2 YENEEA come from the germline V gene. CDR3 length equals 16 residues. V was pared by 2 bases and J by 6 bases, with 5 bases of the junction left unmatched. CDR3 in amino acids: CASSLTSGRSAGELFF. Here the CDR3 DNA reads TGTGCCAGCAGCTTAACTAGCGGGAGATCGGCCGGGGAGCTGTTTTTT.

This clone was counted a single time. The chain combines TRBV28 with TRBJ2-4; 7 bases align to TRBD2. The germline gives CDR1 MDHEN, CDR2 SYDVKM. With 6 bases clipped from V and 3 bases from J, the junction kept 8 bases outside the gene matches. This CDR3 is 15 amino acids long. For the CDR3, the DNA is TGTGCCAGCAGCCCGGTTGGGGGGGTCAAAAACATTCAGTACTTC. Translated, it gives CASSPVGGVKNIQYF.

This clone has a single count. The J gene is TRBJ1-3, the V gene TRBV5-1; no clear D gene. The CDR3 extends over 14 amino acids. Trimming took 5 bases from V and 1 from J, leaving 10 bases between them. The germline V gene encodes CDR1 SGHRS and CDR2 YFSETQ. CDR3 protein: CASRSWESGNTIYF. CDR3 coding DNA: TGCGCCAGCAGGAGTTGGGAGTCTGGAAACACCATATATTTT.

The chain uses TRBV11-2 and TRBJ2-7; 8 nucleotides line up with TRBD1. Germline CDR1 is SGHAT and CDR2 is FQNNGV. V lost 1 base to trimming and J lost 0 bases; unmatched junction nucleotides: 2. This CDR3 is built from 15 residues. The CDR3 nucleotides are TGTGCCAGCAGCTTAGGGGGACAGGCCTCCTACGAGCAGTACTTC. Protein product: CASSLGGQASYEQYF.

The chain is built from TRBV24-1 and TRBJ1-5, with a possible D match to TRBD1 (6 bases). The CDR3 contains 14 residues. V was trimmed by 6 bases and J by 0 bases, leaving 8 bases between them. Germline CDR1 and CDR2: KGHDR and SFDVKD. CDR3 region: CATSQTGSNQPQHF. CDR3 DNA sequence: TGTGCCACCAGTCAGACAGGTAGCAATCAGCCCCAGCATTTT.

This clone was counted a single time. In DNA, the CDR3 is TGTGCCAGCAGCTCGACGGGGGGGAGCACAGATACGCAGTATTTT. Its translation: CASSSTGGSTDTQYF. This chain uses TRBV7-9 with TRBJ2-3; 8 bases are shared with TRBD2. The length of the CDR3 is 15 residues. Trimming removed 4 bases from V and 0 bases from J; junction bases left unmatched: 3. Germline V gives CDR1 SEHNR, CDR2 FQNEAQ (reference sequence).

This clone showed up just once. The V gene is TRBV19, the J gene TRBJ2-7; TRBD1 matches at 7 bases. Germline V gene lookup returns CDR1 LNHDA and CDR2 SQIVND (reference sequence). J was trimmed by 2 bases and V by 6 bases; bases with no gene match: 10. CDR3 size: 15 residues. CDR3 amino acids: CASRKSTGQTYEQYF. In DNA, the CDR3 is TGTGCCAGTAGGAAATCCACGGGACAGACCTACGAGCAGTACTTC. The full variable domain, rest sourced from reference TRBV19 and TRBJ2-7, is DGGITQSPKYLFRKEGQNVTLSCEQNLNHDAMYWYRQDPGQGLRLIYYSQIVNDFQKGDIAEGYSVSREKKESFPLTVTSAQKNPTAFYLCASRKSTGQTYEQYFGPGTRLTVT.

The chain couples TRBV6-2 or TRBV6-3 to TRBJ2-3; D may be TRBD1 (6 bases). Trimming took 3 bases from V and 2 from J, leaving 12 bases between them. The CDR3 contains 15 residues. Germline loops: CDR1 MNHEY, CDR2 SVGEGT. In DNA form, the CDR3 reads TGTGCCAGCAGTTATAGGGGGATCCACACAGATACGCAGTATTTT. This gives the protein CASSYRGIHTDTQYF.

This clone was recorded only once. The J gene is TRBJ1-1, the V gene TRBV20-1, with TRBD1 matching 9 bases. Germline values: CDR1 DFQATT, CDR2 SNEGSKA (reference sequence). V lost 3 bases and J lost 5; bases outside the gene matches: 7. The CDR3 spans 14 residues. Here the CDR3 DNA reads TGCAGTGCTAGTCACGGACAGGGGTGGACTGAAGCTTTCTTT. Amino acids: CSASHGQGWTEAFF.

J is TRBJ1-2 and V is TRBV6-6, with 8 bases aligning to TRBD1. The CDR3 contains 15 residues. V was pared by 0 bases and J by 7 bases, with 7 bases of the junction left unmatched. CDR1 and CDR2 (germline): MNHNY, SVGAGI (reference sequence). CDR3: CASSYSAGGLSGYTF. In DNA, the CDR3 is TGTGCCAGCAGTTACTCGGCAGGGGGCCTGAGTGGCTACACCTTC.